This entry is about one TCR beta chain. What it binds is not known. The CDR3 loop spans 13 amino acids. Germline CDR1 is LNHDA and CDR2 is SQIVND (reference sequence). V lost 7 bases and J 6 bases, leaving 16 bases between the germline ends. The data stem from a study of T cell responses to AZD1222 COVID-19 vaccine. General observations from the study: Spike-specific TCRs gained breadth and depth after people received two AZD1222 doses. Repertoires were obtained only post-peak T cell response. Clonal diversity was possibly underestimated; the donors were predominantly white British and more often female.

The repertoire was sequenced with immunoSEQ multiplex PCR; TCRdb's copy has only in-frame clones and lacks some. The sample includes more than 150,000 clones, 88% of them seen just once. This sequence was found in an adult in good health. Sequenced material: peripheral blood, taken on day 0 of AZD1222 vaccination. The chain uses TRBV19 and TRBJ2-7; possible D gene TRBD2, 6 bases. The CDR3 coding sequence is TGTGCCAGTACAGCGGAGGGCGGTGGCGAGCAGTACTTC. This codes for CASTAEGGGEQYF.